What follows are 27 T cell receptor beta chains derived from one specimen sequenced in a study of blood T cell repertoires in COVID-19. Produced via immunoSEQ multiplex PCR; TCRdb's table is partial and in-frame only. The table records roughly 160,000 clones, under 90% of them present only once. The specimen was PBMCs or T cells enriched from blood (not recorded which). Source of these receptors: a woman in her sixties who had recovered from COVID-19.

This clone was found a few times. This rearrangement joins TRBV19 to TRBJ2-2, with D perhaps TRBD1 (5 bases). Trimming stripped 7 bases from V and 1 base from J, with 10 bases between. Germline V gene sequence: CDR1 LNHDA, CDR2 SQIVND (reference sequence). The CDR3 sequence is 14 residues long. The CDR3 region has the DNA TGTGCCAGTAAGAACCAGGGGAACACCGGGGAGCTGTTTTTT. This translates into CASKNQGNTGELFF.

This rearrangement joins TRBV2 to TRBJ2-1; TRBD2 might be the D (6 bases). The CDR3 loop spans 16 amino acids. V gave up 6 bases and J gave up 1 base, with 16 bases separating them. Germline V gives CDR1 SNHLY, CDR2 FYNNEI. The CDR3 nucleotides are TGTGCCAGCAGCCCGAACGGAGGGCAGTCCTACAATGAGCAGTTCTTC. Protein: CASSPNGGQSYNEQFF.

The rearrangement joins TRBV7-9 to TRBJ1-1; D not certain. Germline V lookup: CDR1 SEHNR, CDR2 FQNEAQ (reference sequence). The CDR3 covers 13 residues. V was cut by 3 bases and J by 1 base, with 6 bases left in between. CDR3 residues: CASSFRSNTEAFF. CDR3 in DNA: TGTGCCAGCAGCTTCAGGTCGAACACTGAAGCTTTCTTT. Supplemented by reference TRBV7-9 and TRBJ1-1, the full variable domain reads DTGVSQNPRHKITKRGQNVTFRCDPISEHNRLYWYRQTLGQGPEFLTYFQNEAQLEKSRLLSDRFSAERPKGSFSTLEIQRTEQGDSAMYLCASSFRSNTEAFFGQGTRLTVV.

The chain joins TRBV19 to TRBJ1-1, with no clear D. Germline V lookup: CDR1 LNHDA, CDR2 SQIVND (reference sequence). V was cut by 7 bases and J by 1 base, with 16 bases left in between. This CDR3 region has 15 residues. The CDR3 spells CASIKRQQPNTEAFF. The CDR3 DNA is TGTGCCAGTATCAAGCGGCAGCAACCGAACACTGAAGCTTTCTTT.

The chain couples TRBV19 to TRBJ1-2; 8 bases agree with TRBD1. Germline-derived CDR1 and CDR2 are LNHDA and SQIVND (reference sequence). The trim removed 7 bases at V and 3 bases at J, leaving 19 bases unmatched. This CDR3 region has 18 residues. Here the CDR3 DNA reads TGTGCCAGTACCACCACCGGGACAGGTGTTAGGTACCACTATGGCTACACCTTC. Its translation: CASTTTGTGVRYHYGYTF.

This clone has a single count. The genes are TRBV7-9 and TRBJ1-2; 8 bases line up with TRBD1. Unmatched junction bases numbered 6, after V lost 5 bases and J lost 1 base. This CDR3 region has 15 residues. Looked up from germline, CDR1 is SEHNR and CDR2 is FQNEAQ (reference sequence). The CDR3 nucleotides read TGTGCCAGCAGCCGGGACAGGAGCCTTAACTATGGCTACACCTTC. Protein sequence: CASSRDRSLNYGYTF.

The V call is TRBV14, the J call TRBJ2-5, with TRBD2 matching 9 bases. The CDR3 loop spans 15 amino acids. V gave up 2 bases and J gave up 4 bases; unmatched junction bases: 5. CDR1 is SGHDN, CDR2 FVKESK, per germline. The CDR3, as DNA: TGTGCCAGCAGCCAACTTAGCGGGGGTCCAGAGACCCAGTACTTC. Translation: CASSQLSGGPETQYF.

This rearrangement joins TRBV30 to TRBJ2-2; D is unresolved. The length of the CDR3 is 11 residues. Trimming cost V 8 bases and J 6 bases, with 10 bases left between them. The germline V gene has CDR1 GTSNPN and CDR2 SVGIG (reference sequence). This CDR3 is CASTWPGELFF. The CDR3 nucleotides are TGTGCCAGTACATGGCCCGGGGAGCTGTTTTTT.

This clone was counted once. The chain has TRBV3-1 (or the pseudogene TRBV3-2) and TRBJ2-1; TRBD2 agrees at 16 bases. The CDR3 runs to 17 residues. V lost 4 bases, J lost 4 bases, and 4 bases stayed unmatched. Germline-derived CDR1 and CDR2 are LGHDT and YNNKEL (reference sequence). The CDR3 sequence: CASSPGLAGGKYNEQFF. The CDR3 nucleotides are TGTGCCAGCAGCCCGGGACTAGCGGGGGGGAAATACAATGAGCAGTTCTTC.

This clone was seen only once. The chain has TRBV5-6 and TRBJ2-5; TRBD2 matches 14 bases. The germline gives CDR1 SGHDT, CDR2 YYEEEE. The CDR3 spans 17 residues. With V trimmed by 5 bases and J by 5 bases, 11 bases remained unmatched. The CDR3 protein is CASSRPGTSGGGETQYF. The CDR3 nucleotides are TGTGCCAGCAGTAGACCCGGGACTAGCGGGGGAGGGGAGACCCAGTACTTC.

In this sample, this clone turned up a few times. This chain links TRBV24-1 with TRBJ1-4; 7 bases match TRBD1. V shed 2 bases and J 6 bases; nucleotides not matched to a gene: 5. The CDR3 is made up of 15 amino acids. Germline V CDR1 and CDR2: KGHDR, SFDVKD. The CDR3 coding sequence is TGTGCCACCAGTGATTCCGGGACAGCCGATGAAAAACTGTTTTTT. Translating it yields CATSDSGTADEKLFF.

This chain uses TRBV5-8 with TRBJ2-1; the D gene is possibly TRBD1 (6 bases). Germline CDR1 reads SGHTS; CDR2 reads YDEGEE. V dropped 7 bases and J dropped 8 bases, with 16 bases sitting between them. The CDR3 runs to 13 residues. The CDR3: CASRKNRVDEQFF. The CDR3 DNA sequence: TGTGCCAGCCGTAAAAACAGGGTGGATGAGCAGTTCTTC.

This CDR3 is CASSQDGTVIITEAFF. The DNA of the CDR3 is TGCGCCAGCAGTCAGGATGGGACAGTGATAATCACTGAAGCTTTCTTT. The chain couples TRBV5-1 to TRBJ1-1, with 7 bases lining up with TRBD1. Losses at the gene ends were 5 bases for V and 4 bases for J; bases not matched to a gene: 14. This CDR3 contains 16 residues. CDR1 and CDR2 (germline): SGHRS, YFSETQ.

The chain employs TRBV3-1 (or the pseudogene TRBV3-2) and TRBJ2-3, with 9 positions matching TRBD2. Germline CDR1 reads LGHDT; CDR2 reads YNNKEL (reference sequence). Unmatched junction bases numbered 5, after V lost 8 bases and J lost 2 bases. CDR3 length: 14 residues. Written as DNA, the CDR3 is TGTGCCAGCCGTCGCGGGGGGGCCACAGATACGCAGTATTTT. The encoded protein is CASRRGGATDTQYF.

This sequence joins TRBV14 and TRBJ1-2; perhaps TRBD1 as D (5 bases). V was cut by 0 bases and J by 5 bases, with 10 bases left in between. Germline V lookup: CDR1 SGHDN, CDR2 FVKESK. CDR3 size: 14 residues. CDR3 loop: CASSQEGAGYGYTF. CDR3 DNA sequence: TGTGCCAGCAGCCAAGAAGGGGCAGGGTATGGCTACACCTTC.

J is TRBJ1-5 and V is TRBV10-2, with TRBD1 identical over 9 bases. Germline-derived CDR1 and CDR2 are WSHSY and SAAADI. The ends lost 6 bases at V and 0 bases at J; junction bases unmatched: 3. The CDR3 runs 15 residues. CDR3 protein: CASRRQGDSNQPQHF. The CDR3 DNA sequence: TGCGCCAGCAGGAGACAGGGGGATAGCAATCAGCCCCAGCATTTT.

The V gene is TRBV7-2, the J gene TRBJ1-5; a possible D gene is TRBD1 (6 bases). The CDR3 totals 13 residues. Germline assignment: CDR1 SGHTA and CDR2 FQGNSA. Trimming took 5 bases from V and 7 from J, leaving 12 bases between them. The CDR3 sequence is CASSADRNQPQHF. The CDR3 DNA reads as TGTGCCAGCAGCGCGGACAGAAACCAGCCCCAGCATTTT.

The chain employs TRBV4-1 and TRBJ2-2, with TRBD2 matching 8 bases. Unmatched junction bases numbered 13, after V lost 4 bases and J lost 6 bases. In germline, CDR1 is MGHRA, CDR2 YSYEKL. The CDR3 loop spans 17 amino acids. CDR3 nucleotides: TGCGCCAGCAGCCGGAACCCTTACGGGGGGGCCTCCGGGGAGCTGTTTTTT. Translating it yields CASSRNPYGGASGELFF.

The rearrangement links TRBV25-1 to TRBJ1-1, with D uncertain. Trimming removed 3 bases at V and 0 bases at J, with 5 bases between. The CDR3 extends over 13 amino acids. Germline CDR1 is MGHDK and CDR2 is SYGVNS. The CDR3 region has the DNA TGTGCCAGCAGTGACCAGGTGAACACTGAAGCTTTCTTT. Protein sequence: CASSDQVNTEAFF.

Of note for this clone: A read error may be the cause here, since a much bigger clone is one base away. V is TRBV3-1 (or the pseudogene TRBV3-2) and J is TRBJ2-2, with a tentative D call TRBD1 (6 bases). V lost 5 bases, J lost 0 bases, and 7 bases lay in between. CDR1 and CDR2 (germline): LGHDT, YNNKEL (reference sequence). This CDR3 contains 14 residues. CDR3 sequence: CASSGGPNTGELFF. CDR3 nucleotides: TGTGCCAGCAGCGGGGGCCCGAACACCGGGGAGCTGTTTTTT.

The chain combines TRBV21-1 with TRBJ2-1; the table assigns TRBD2, which was not confirmed against the DNA. TRBV21-1 is shown as a pseudogene. This CDR3 is 17 amino acids long. The CDR3 is CAPLPSPAGRTLNEQFF. The CDR3 bases are TGTGCCCCTCTACCATCCCCAGCGGGTCGCACCCTGAATGAGCAGTTCTTC.

The V call is TRBV12-3 or TRBV12-4, the J call TRBJ1-2, with TRBD1 matching 7 bases. The V and J ends lost 7 bases and 8 bases, in that order; junction bases with no gene match: 4. The CDR3 runs to 11 residues. CDR3: CASNLGGGYTF. Here the CDR3 DNA reads TGTGCCAGCAACTTAGGGGGCGGCTACACCTTC.

The V call is TRBV9, the J call TRBJ1-1; weak D call: TRBD1 (6 bases). The germline V and J ends were trimmed by 7 bases and 4 bases, with 11 bases remaining between them. The CDR3 is 12 amino acids. Germline V gene data show CDR1 as SGDLS and CDR2 as YYNGEE. The CDR3 DNA is TGTGCCAGCGGGAAAGGGGGCACTGAAGCTTTCTTT. It codes for CASGKGGTEAFF. Full variable domain (outside the CDR3, taken from reference TRBV9 and TRBJ1-1): DSGVTQTPKHLITATGQRVTLRCSPRSGDLSVYWYQQSLDQGLQFLIQYYNGEERAKGNILERFSAQQFPDLHSELNLSSLELGDSALYFCASGKGGTEAFFGQGTRLTVV.

The chain uses TRBV7-3 and TRBJ2-3, with a weak D call TRBD2 (6 bases). This CDR3 has 16 residues. The ends were cut back, 2 bases at V and 1 base at J, with 13 bases in the middle. The V gene's germline CDR1 is SGHTA and CDR2 FQGTGA. The chain's CDR3 is CASSLEWGEGTDTQYF. The DNA for the CDR3 is TGTGCCAGCAGCTTAGAGTGGGGGGAGGGCACAGATACGCAGTATTTT. Full variable domain (remainder filled in from reference TRBV7-3 and TRBJ2-3): GAGVSQTPSNKVTEKGKYVELRCDPISGHTALYWYRQSLGQGPEFLIYFQGTGAADDSGLPNDRFFAVRPEGSVSTLKIQRTERGDSAVYLCASSLEWGEGTDTQYFGPGTRLTVL.

The gene calls are TRBV13 and TRBJ2-7; TRBD1 agrees at 7 bases. Germline CDR1 PRHDT, CDR2 FYEKMQ (reference sequence). J gave up 6 bases and V 4 bases, and 9 bases lay outside the gene matches. This CDR3 has 14 residues. The CDR3 bases are TGTGCCAGCAGCTGCGATGGGGACAGCTGCGAGCAGTACTTC. This codes for CASSCDGDSCEQYF. Based on the CDR3 plus reference TRBV13 and TRBJ2-7, the full variable domain is AAGVIQSPRHLIKEKRETATLKCYPIPRHDTVYWYQQGPGQDPQFLISFYEKMQSDKGSIPDRFSAQQFSDYHSELNMSSLELGDSALYFCASSCDGDSCEQYFGPGTRLTVT.

This clone showed up just once. This chain links TRBV12-5 with TRBJ2-6; D remains unclear. CDR1 LGHNT and CDR2 FRNRAP come from the germline V gene. With 7 bases removed from V and 1 base from J, the gap between germline ends came to 5 bases. CDR3 length: 13 amino acids. CDR3 coding DNA: TGTGCTAGTGCGCTATCTGGGGCCAACGTCCTGACTTTC. Encoded protein: CASALSGANVLTF.

The rearrangement links TRBV18 to TRBJ2-2, with 7 bases lining up with TRBD1. The CDR3 contains 14 residues. The J segment lost 4 bases and the V segment lost 6 bases, leaving 5 bases of the junction unmatched. The germline V gene encodes CDR1 KGHSH and CDR2 LQKENI. The CDR3 coding sequence is TGTGCCAGCTCGAACCGGGACAGCACCGGGGAGCTGTTTTTT. This sequence encodes CASSNRDSTGELFF.